These 14 T cell receptor beta chains share one sample of origin, sequenced in a study of monozygotic twins with inflammatory bowel disease (dated by TCRdb to about 2019). The library was prepared using 5' RACE. Instrument used: Illumina HiSeq 2500. Following TCRdb reprocessing, every CDR3 protein sequence forms one entry, and DNA is not provided. For this sample, the table gives 70,000 to 95,000 distinct CDR3 sequences. The top ten clonotypes cover less than 7.5% of the sample. Sequencing was carried out using blood. These receptors came from a human donor with ulcerative colitis or Crohn's disease, or a healthy co-twin of an affected twin (not recorded which).

V and J are TRBV5-1 and TRBJ2-4; with no DNA, the TCRdb D assignment of TRBD2 cannot be verified. This CDR3 contains 20 residues. Germline V gives CDR1 SGHRS, CDR2 YFSETQ. The CDR3 region is CASSLLTSGGGSGGKNIQYF. The whole variable domain, remainder taken from reference TRBV5-1 and TRBJ2-4, is KAGVTQTPRYLIKTRGQQVTLSCSPISGHRSVSWYQQTPGQGLQFLFEYFSETQRNKGNFPGRFSGRQFSNSRSEMNVSTLELGDSALYLCASSLLTSGGGSGGKNIQYFGAGTRLSVL.

The chain carries TRBV5-1 and TRBJ2-7. This CDR3 comprises 13 residues. The germline gives CDR1 SGHRS, CDR2 YFSETQ. Here the CDR3 reads CASSLATELEQYF.

This chain connects TRBV7-2 to TRBJ1-1. CDR1 and CDR2 (germline): SGHTA, FQGNSA. This CDR3 comprises 15 residues. The CDR3 region is CASSWYLSMNTEAFF.

The gene calls are TRBV6-1 and TRBJ1-5; the TRBD1 assignment by TCRdb is unverifiable without DNA. The CDR3 length is 16 residues. The germline V gene has CDR1 MNHNS and CDR2 SASEGT. The CDR3 reads CASSDGTGGRDQPQHF.

J is TRBJ2-6 and V is TRBV4-1; TCRdb's D call, TRBD2, is unchecked because there is no DNA. The CDR3 is 17 amino acids. CDR1 and CDR2 (germline): MGHRA, YSYEKL. The chain's CDR3 is CASSQDEALRGANVLTF.

The chain joins TRBV5-1 to TRBJ2-3; TCRdb lists TRBD1, though no DNA is available to test this call. This CDR3 region has 14 residues. CDR1 and CDR2 from the germline V gene are SGHRS and YFSETQ. The CDR3 is CATRPGGAYDTQYF.

This rearrangement joins TRBV7-9 to TRBJ1-1; TCRdb designates TRBD1, a call that cannot be tested without DNA. This CDR3 comprises 16 residues. In germline, CDR1 is SEHNR, CDR2 FQNEAQ (reference sequence). The CDR3 sequence is CASSPGTGRRDTEAFF.

This sequence joins TRBV18 and TRBJ1-4; checking the TCRdb D call of TRBD1 is not possible without DNA. CDR1 is KGHSH and CDR2 is LQKENI in the germline V gene. The CDR3 covers 16 residues. This CDR3 is CASSPLRQGPNEKLFF.

This chain links TRBV2 with TRBJ2-6; the D call of TRBD1 rests on TCRdb alone, since no DNA is present to check it. The CDR3 extends over 14 amino acids. In germline, CDR1 is SNHLY, CDR2 FYNNEI. CDR3 loop: CASSEGVGANVLTF.

This chain uses TRBV5-6 with TRBJ1-1. The length of the CDR3 is 14 residues. Germline V gives CDR1 SGHDT, CDR2 YYEEEE. The CDR3 loop is CASSLAAIRLFAFF.

The rearrangement joins TRBV7-8 to TRBJ2-7; TCRdb calls TRBD2, which cannot be checked without DNA. Per germline, CDR1 SGHVS and CDR2 FQNEAQ. The CDR3 is 14 amino acids. CDR3: CASSTARVSYEQYF.

The chain recombines TRBV15 with TRBJ2-5; as DNA is missing, the TRBD1 call by TCRdb cannot be tested. This CDR3 has 14 residues. Germline assignment: CDR1 LNHNV and CDR2 YYDKDF (reference sequence). The CDR3 spells CATSRQGIQETQYF.

The genes are TRBV5-1 and TRBJ1-2. CDR1 SGHRS and CDR2 YFSETQ come from the germline V gene. The CDR3 has 18 amino acids. CDR3 protein: CASSLTLPPVGPNYGYTF. Filled out from reference TRBV5-1 and TRBJ1-2, the complete variable domain reads KAGVTQTPRYLIKTRGQQVTLSCSPISGHRSVSWYQQTPGQGLQFLFEYFSETQRNKGNFPGRFSGRQFSNSRSEMNVSTLELGDSALYLCASSLTLPPVGPNYGYTFGSGTRLTVV.

The V and J genes are TRBV12-3 or TRBV12-4 and TRBJ2-3; TCRdb gives TRBD1 as the D gene, but with no DNA this cannot be confirmed. The CDR3 sequence is 14 residues long. CDR3: CASSATAGGDTQYF.